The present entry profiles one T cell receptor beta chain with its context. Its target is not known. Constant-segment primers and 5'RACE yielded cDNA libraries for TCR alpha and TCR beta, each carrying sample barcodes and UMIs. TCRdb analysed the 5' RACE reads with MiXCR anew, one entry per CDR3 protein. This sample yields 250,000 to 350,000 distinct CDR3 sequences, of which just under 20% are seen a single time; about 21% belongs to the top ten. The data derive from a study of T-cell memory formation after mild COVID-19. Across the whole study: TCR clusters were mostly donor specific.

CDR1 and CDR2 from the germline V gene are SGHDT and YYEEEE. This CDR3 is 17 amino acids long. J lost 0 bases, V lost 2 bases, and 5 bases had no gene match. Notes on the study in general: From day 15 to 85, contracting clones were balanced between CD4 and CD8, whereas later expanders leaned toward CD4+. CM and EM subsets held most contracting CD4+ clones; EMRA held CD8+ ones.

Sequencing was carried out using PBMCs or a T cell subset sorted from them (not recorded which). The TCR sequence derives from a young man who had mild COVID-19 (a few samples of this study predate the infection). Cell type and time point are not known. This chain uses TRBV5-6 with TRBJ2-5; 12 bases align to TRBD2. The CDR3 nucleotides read TGTGCCAGCAGCTTCAGGCTAGCGGGGGGGTACCAAGAGACCCAGTACTTC. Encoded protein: CASSFRLAGGYQETQYF. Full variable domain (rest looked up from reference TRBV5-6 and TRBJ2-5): DAGVTQSPTHLIKTRGQQVTLRCSPKSGHDTVSWYQQALGQGPQFIFQYYEEEERQRGNFPDRFSGHQFPNYSSELNVNALLLGDSALYLCASSFRLAGGYQETQYFGPGTRLLVL.